This TCR beta chain was sequenced in a study of blood T cell repertoires in COVID-19. Across the whole study: The analysed material was cDNA or gDNA that came from T cells, B-cell-depleted T cells, or PBMCs.

The germline V gene encodes CDR1 LNHDA and CDR2 SQIVND (reference sequence). The ends were cut back, 4 bases at V and 0 bases at J, with 17 bases in the middle. The length of the CDR3 is 17 residues. Sequencing used immunoSEQ multiplex PCR; TCRdb keeps in-frame clones, though not all of them. In the table there are about 87,000 clones, approximately 85% of which are singletons. Seattle enrolled patients during active infection and tracked them longitudinally. The chain recombines TRBV19 with TRBJ2-3, with D perhaps TRBD1 (6 bases). The receptor was isolated from a woman older than 75 with COVID-19, enrolled during active disease. Sequencing used peripheral blood. CDR3 loop: CASSTRTAKTSTDTQYF. The CDR3 DNA sequence: TGTGCCAGTAGTACACGGACAGCGAAAACTAGCACAGATACGCAGTATTTT.